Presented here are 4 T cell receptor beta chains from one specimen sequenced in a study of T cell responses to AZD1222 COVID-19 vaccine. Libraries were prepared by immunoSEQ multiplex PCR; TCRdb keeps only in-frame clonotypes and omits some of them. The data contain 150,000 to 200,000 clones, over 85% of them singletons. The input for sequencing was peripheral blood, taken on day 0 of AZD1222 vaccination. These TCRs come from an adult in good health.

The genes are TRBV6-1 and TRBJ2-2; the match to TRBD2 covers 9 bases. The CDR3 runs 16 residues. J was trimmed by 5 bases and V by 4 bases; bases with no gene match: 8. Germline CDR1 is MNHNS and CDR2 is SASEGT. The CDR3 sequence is CASSGRTSALTGELFF. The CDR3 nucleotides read TGTGCCAGCAGTGGAAGGACTAGCGCTTTAACCGGGGAGCTGTTTTTT.

The CDR3 reads CASKGQRRISGANVLTF. CDR3 sequence (DNA): TGTGCCAGCAAGGGCCAGCGGCGTATCTCTGGGGCCAACGTCCTGACTTTC. This rearrangement joins TRBV6-7 to TRBJ2-6, with D perhaps TRBD2 (5 bases). TRBV6-7 is marked as an open reading frame, function uncertain. CDR3 length: 17 amino acids. Trimming removed 7 bases at V and 0 bases at J, with 16 bases between.

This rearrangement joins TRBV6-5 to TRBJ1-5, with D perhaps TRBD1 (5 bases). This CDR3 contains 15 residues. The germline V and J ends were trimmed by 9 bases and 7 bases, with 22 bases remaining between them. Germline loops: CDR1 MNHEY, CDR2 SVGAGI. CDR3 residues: CASRGALEVLQPQHF. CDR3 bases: TGTGCCAGTCGAGGGGCTCTGGAAGTTTTGCAGCCCCAGCATTTT.

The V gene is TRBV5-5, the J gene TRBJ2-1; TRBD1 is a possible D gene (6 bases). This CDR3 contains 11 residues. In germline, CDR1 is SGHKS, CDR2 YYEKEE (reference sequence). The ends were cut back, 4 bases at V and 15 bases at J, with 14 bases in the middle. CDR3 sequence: CASSQLGQSFF. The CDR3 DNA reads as TGTGCCAGCAGCCAACTCGGACAGTCGTTCTTC.